This T cell receptor (beta chain) was captured in a study of regulatory T cells in long-lasting Graves disease. Time point described: newly diagnosed GD, antithyroid drugs for less than 3 months. Extracted PBMC RNA gave rise to the TCR library. iRepertoire HTBI primers and Arm-PCR of CDR3 regions built TCR beta libraries. One entry per CDR3 protein, called by TCRdb with MiXCR from the multiplex PCR reads. The data hold hundreds of thousands of distinct CDR3 sequences, with around 17% observed a single time. Germline V gene data show CDR1 as DFQATT and CDR2 as SNEGSKA (reference sequence). This CDR3 spans 14 amino acids. The J segment lost 7 bases and the V segment lost 6 bases, leaving 7 bases of the junction unmatched. This clonotype was recorded at least ten times. This sample also appeared in a second study, on T cells in Graves' hyperthyroidism and ophthalmopathy. That source notes: HTBI primers were used for first-round RT-PCR of the TCR CDR3.

The chain combines TRBV20-1 with TRBJ2-3, with 13 bases identical to TRBD2. This specimen was peripheral blood mononuclear cells (PBMCs), taken at new diagnosis, from a patient treated with antithyroid drugs. The receptor was derived from a woman aged 30 to 39 with Graves disease. The CDR3 loop reads CSAQGLAGPHTQYF. The CDR3 coding sequence is TGCAGTGCCCAGGGACTAGCGGGACCCCATACGCAGTATTTT.